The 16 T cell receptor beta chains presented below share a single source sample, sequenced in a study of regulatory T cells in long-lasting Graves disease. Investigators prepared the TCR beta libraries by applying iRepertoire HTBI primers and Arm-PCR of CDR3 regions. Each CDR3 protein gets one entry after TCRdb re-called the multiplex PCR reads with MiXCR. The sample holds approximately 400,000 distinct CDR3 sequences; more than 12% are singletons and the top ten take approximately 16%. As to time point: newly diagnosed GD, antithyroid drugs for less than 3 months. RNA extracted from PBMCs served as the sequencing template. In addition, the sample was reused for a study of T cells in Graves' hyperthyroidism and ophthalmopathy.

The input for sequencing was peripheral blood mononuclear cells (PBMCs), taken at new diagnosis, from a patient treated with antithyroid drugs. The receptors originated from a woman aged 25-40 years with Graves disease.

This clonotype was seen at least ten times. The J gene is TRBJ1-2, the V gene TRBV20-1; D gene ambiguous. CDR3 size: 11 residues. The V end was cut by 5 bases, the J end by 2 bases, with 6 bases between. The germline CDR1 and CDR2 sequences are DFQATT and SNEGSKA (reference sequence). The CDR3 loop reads CSAEVNYGYTF. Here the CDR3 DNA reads TGCAGTGCTGAAGTAAACTATGGCTACACCTTC.

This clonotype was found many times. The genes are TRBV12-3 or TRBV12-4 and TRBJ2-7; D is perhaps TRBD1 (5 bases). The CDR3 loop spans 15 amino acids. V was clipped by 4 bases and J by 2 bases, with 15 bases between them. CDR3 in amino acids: CASSSDQGWTYEQYF. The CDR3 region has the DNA TGTGCCAGCAGTTCCGACCAGGGCTGGACCTACGAGCAGTACTTC.

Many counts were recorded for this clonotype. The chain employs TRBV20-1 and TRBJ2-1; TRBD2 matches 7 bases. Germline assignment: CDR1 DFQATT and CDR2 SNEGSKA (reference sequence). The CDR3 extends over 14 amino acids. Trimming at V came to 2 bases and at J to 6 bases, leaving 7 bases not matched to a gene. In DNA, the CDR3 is TGCAGTGCTAGAACGGGGACTAACCCCAATGAGCAGTTCTTC. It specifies CSARTGTNPNEQFF.

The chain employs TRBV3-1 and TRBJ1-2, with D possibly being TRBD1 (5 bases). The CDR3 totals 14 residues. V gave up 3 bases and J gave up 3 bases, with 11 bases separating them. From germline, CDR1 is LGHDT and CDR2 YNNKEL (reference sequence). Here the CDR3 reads CASSQPGLDYGYTF. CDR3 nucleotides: TGTGCCAGCAGCCAGCCAGGGTTAGACTATGGCTACACCTTC.

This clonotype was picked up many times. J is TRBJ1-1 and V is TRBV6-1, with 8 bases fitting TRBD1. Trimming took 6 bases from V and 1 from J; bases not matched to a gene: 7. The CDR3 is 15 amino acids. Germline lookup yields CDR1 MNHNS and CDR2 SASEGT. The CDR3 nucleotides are TGTGCCAGCAGGGGGGACAGGCCAAAGAACACTGAAGCTTTCTTT. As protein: CASRGDRPKNTEAFF.

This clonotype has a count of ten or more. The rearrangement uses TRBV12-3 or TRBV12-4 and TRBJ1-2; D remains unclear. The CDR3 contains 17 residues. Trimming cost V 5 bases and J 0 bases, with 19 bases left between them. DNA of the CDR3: TGTGCCAGCAGTCCGTTTTCTAGGGTTAAGACTAACTATGGCTACACCTTC. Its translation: CASSPFSRVKTNYGYTF.

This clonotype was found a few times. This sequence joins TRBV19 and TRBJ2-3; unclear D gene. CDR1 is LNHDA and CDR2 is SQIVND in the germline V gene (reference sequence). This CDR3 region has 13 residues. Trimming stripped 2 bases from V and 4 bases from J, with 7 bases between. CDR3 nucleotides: TGTGCCAGTAGTATACAGCTCCCAGATACGCAGTATTTT. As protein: CASSIQLPDTQYF.

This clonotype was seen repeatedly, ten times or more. CDR3 residues: CASSPQGASGNTIYF. The CDR3 DNA follows: TGTGCCAGCAGCCCTCAGGGGGCGTCCGGAAACACCATATATTTT. The J gene is TRBJ1-3, the V gene TRBV11-2; 8 positions agree with TRBD1. J was trimmed by 4 bases and V by 5 bases; bases with no gene match: 7. The CDR3 is made up of 15 amino acids. Germline lookup yields CDR1 SGHAT and CDR2 FQNNGV.

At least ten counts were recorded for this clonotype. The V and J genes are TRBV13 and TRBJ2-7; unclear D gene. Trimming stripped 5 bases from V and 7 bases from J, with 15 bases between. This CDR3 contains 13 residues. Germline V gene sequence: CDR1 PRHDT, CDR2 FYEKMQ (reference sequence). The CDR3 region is CASSAQPRPEQYF. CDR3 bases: TGTGCCAGCAGCGCCCAGCCCCGTCCTGAGCAGTACTTC. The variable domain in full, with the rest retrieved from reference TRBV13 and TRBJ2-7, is AAGVIQSPRHLIKEKRETATLKCYPIPRHDTVYWYQQGPGQDPQFLISFYEKMQSDKGSIPDRFSAQQFSDYHSELNMSSLELGDSALYFCASSAQPRPEQYFGPGTRLTVT.

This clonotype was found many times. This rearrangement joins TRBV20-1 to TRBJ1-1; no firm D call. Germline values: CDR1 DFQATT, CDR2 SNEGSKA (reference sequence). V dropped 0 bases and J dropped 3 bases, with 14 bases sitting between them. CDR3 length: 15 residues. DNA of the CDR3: TGCAGTGCTAGAGATGGATCTAGGGAATACACTGAAGCTTTCTTT. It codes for CSARDGSREYTEAFF.

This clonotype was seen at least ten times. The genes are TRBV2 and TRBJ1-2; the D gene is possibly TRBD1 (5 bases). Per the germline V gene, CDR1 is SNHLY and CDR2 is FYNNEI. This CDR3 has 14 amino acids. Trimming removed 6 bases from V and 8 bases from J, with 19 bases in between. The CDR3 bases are TGTGCCAGCAGCGACAGCGGCGTAGGCGGCGGCTACACCTTC. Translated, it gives CASSDSGVGGGYTF.

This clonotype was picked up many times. CDR3 in amino acids: CASSLRRQGRSGELFF. In DNA, the CDR3 is TGTGCCAGCAGCTTGAGGAGACAGGGAAGATCAGGGGAGCTGTTTTTT. The chain employs TRBV11-2 and TRBJ2-2, with TRBD1 matching 7 bases. The V gene's germline CDR1 is SGHAT and CDR2 FQNNGV. V was pared by 3 bases and J by 8 bases, with 12 bases of the junction left unmatched. The CDR3 spans 16 residues.

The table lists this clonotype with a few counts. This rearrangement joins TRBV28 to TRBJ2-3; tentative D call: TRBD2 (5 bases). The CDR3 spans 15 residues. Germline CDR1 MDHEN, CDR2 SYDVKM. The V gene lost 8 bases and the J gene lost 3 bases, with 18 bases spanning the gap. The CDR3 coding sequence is TGTGCCAGCGGGAGAGGAGTAGCGTCGACAGATACGCAGTATTTT. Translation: CASGRGVASTDTQYF.

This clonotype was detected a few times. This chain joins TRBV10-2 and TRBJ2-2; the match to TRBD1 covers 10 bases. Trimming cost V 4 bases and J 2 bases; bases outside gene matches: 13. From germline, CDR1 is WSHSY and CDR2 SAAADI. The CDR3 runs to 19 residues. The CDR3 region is CASSGLVGQGSSNTGELFF. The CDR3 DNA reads TGCGCCAGCAGTGGATTAGTGGGACAGGGGTCCTCCAACACCGGGGAGCTGTTTTTT.

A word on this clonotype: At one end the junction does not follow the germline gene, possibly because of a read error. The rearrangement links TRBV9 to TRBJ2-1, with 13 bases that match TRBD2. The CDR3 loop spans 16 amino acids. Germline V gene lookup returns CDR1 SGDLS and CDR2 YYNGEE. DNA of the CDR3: TGTGCCAGCAGCGCCCCAGGACTAGCGGGAGTGAGTGAGCAGCTCTTC. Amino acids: CASSAPGLAGVSEQLF.

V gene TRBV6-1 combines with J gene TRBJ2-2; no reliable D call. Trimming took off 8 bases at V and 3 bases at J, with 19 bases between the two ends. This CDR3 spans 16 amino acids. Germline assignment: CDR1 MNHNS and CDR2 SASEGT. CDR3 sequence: CASEASSPTDTGELFF. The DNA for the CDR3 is TGTGCCAGCGAGGCCAGTAGCCCTACCGACACCGGGGAGCTGTTTTTT.